These 12 T cell receptor beta chains share one sample of origin, sequenced in a study of T cell responses to AZD1222 COVID-19 vaccine. The method was immunoSEQ multiplex PCR; TCRdb's version includes in-frame clones alone and lacks a portion of them. The table has some 150,000 clones, 90% seen once; the top ten hold approximately 1.8%. The sample here was peripheral blood, taken on day 0 of AZD1222 vaccination. All receptors come from an adult in good health.

The V call is TRBV19, the J call TRBJ2-5; 7 bases are shared with TRBD2. The CDR3 is 14 amino acids. Germline trimming cut 5 bases from V and 4 bases from J; bases unmatched to any gene: 7. From germline, CDR1 is LNHDA and CDR2 SQIVND (reference sequence). CDR3 DNA sequence: TGTGCCAGTAGTGAGGCGGGAGCAGGAGAGACCCAGTACTTC. Translation: CASSEAGAGETQYF.

V is TRBV12-3 or TRBV12-4 and J is TRBJ2-2; D gene ambiguous. The CDR3 runs to 13 residues. Trimming took off 2 bases at V and 1 base at J, with 2 bases between the two ends. The CDR3 nucleotides are TGTGCCAGCAGTTTACTGAACACCGGGGAGCTGTTTTTT. This sequence encodes CASSLLNTGELFF.

This chain links TRBV7-2 with TRBJ1-5, with 9 positions matching TRBD1. Germline CDR1 SGHTA, CDR2 FQGNSA. Losses at the gene ends were 5 bases for V and 6 bases for J; bases not matched to a gene: 8. The CDR3 has 15 amino acids. In DNA, the CDR3 is TGTGCCAGCAGCCATGACAGGGGGATGGGTCAGCCCCAGCATTTT. As protein: CASSHDRGMGQPQHF.

V is TRBV29-1 and J is TRBJ2-1, with D perhaps TRBD2 (6 bases). The CDR3 covers 14 residues. CDR1 and CDR2 from the germline V gene are SQVTM and ANQGSEA. V lost 4 bases, J lost 2 bases, and 12 bases lay in between. CDR3 nucleotide sequence: TGCAGCGTTGTCGGAGGGTTACCCTACAATGAGCAGTTCTTC. It specifies CSVVGGLPYNEQFF.

The genes are TRBV11-2 and TRBJ2-7, with 11 bases identical to TRBD2. Per germline, CDR1 SGHAT and CDR2 FQNNGV. The trim removed 2 bases at V and 7 bases at J, leaving 13 bases unmatched. The CDR3 has 17 residues. CDR3 nucleotide sequence: TGTGCCAGCAGCTTATCCCCTCGTAGCGGGAGGGCGGGGGAGCAGTACTTC. Translating it yields CASSLSPRSGRAGEQYF.

The chain links TRBV9 to TRBJ2-1, with D perhaps TRBD1 or TRBD2 (6 bases each). V was shortened by 3 bases and J by 9 bases, with 25 bases between the two germline ends. This CDR3 spans 17 amino acids. Germline V gene sequence: CDR1 SGDLS, CDR2 YYNGEE. CDR3 coding DNA: TGTGCCAGCAGCGAACTTAGTGGGGGGCAGGTATCGGGTGAGCAGTTCTTC. This translates into CASSELSGGQVSGEQFF.

This chain links TRBV7-9 with TRBJ2-7; D uncertain. Germline-derived CDR1 and CDR2 are SEHNR and FQNEAQ (reference sequence). The CDR3 consists of 13 residues. The V and J ends lost 3 bases and 2 bases respectively, with 8 bases between them. The CDR3 protein is CASSFSGTYEQYF. CDR3 coding DNA: TGTGCCAGCAGCTTCAGTGGAACCTACGAGCAGTACTTC.

This sequence joins TRBV4-3 and TRBJ1-2, with D unresolved. The CDR3 is 15 residues long. The V gene's germline CDR1 is LGHNA and CDR2 YSLEER. Trimming pared 2 bases from V and 5 bases from J, leaving 15 bases between. The CDR3 region is CASSQKFWEPYGYTF. For the CDR3, the DNA is TGCGCCAGCAGCCAAAAATTTTGGGAACCTTATGGCTACACCTTC.

The V call is TRBV4-1, the J call TRBJ1-1, with 9 bases aligning to TRBD1. Germline V lookup: CDR1 MGHRA, CDR2 YSYEKL. Trimming at V came to 1 base and at J to 11 bases, leaving 8 bases not matched to a gene. This CDR3 is 14 amino acids long. CDR3 loop: CASSQGWTGVSAFF. As DNA, the CDR3 is TGCGCCAGCAGCCAAGGGTGGACAGGGGTTTCGGCTTTCTTT.

The chain uses TRBV11-2 and TRBJ2-6; D is undetermined. Deletions cut 0 bases from V and 0 bases from J, with 9 bases between. CDR1 and CDR2 (germline): SGHAT, FQNNGV. The CDR3 runs 17 residues. In DNA, the CDR3 is TGTGCCAGCAGCTTAGATCTACACTCCTCTGGGGCCAACGTCCTGACTTTC. Its translation is CASSLDLHSSGANVLTF.

The V and J genes are TRBV7-9 and TRBJ2-1, with 11 bases lining up with TRBD1. V was clipped by 6 bases and J by 5 bases; unmatched bases: 12. There are 17 residues in the CDR3. Germline V gives CDR1 SEHNR, CDR2 FQNEAQ (reference sequence). CDR3 bases: TGTGCCAGCAGTGGACAGGGGGCTAGCAAAGGGAACAATGAGCAGTTCTTC. This translates into CASSGQGASKGNNEQFF.

The chain recombines TRBV25-1 with TRBJ2-1; D not certain. Germline CDR1 and CDR2: MGHDK and SYGVNS. CDR3 length equals 15 residues. Trimming stripped 7 bases from V and 1 base from J, with 14 bases between. The CDR3 protein is CASKAHGGSYNEQFF. CDR3 sequence (DNA): TGTGCCAGCAAGGCACACGGTGGTTCCTACAATGAGCAGTTCTTC.